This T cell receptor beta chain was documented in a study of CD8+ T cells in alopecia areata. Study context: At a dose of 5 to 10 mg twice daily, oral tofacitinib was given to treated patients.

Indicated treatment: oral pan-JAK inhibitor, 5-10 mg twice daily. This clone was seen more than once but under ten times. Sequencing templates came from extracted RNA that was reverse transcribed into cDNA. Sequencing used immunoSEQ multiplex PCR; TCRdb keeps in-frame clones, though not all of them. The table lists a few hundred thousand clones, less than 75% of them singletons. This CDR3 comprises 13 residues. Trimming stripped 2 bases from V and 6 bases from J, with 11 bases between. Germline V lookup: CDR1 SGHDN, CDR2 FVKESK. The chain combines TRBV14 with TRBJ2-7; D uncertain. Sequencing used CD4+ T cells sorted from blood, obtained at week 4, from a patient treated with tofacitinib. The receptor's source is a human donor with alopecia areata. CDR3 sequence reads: CASSQLTDGEQYF. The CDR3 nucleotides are TGTGCCAGCAGCCAACTTACTGACGGCGAGCAGTACTTC.